Shown below are 32 T cell receptor beta chains from a single sample sequenced in a study of long-term antiretroviral therapy in people with HIV. Assay version v3.0 of immunoSEQ was used, and it was run at survey level. Some clones are missing from TCRdb's copy, which holds only in-frame ones; the method was immunoSEQ multiplex PCR. This sample has 40,000 or so clones, with roughly four fifths found just once. Sequencing used unsorted PBMCs, obtained 1 year after starting antiretroviral therapy. These receptor sequences come from a man between 18 and 35 years old with HIV.

This clone was detected only a few times. The chain uses TRBV7-9 and TRBJ2-7; D is tentatively TRBD1 or TRBD2 (5 bases each). The V gene lost 3 bases and the J gene lost 2 bases, with 20 bases spanning the gap. This CDR3 has 17 residues. CDR1 is SEHNR, CDR2 FQNEAQ, per germline (reference sequence). In nucleotides, the CDR3 is TGTGCCAGCAGCTTCACCCCCGGGACGAAAAAAGCCTACGAGCAGTACTTC. Protein: CASSFTPGTKKAYEQYF.

The rearrangement joins TRBV4-3 to TRBJ1-2; a possible D gene is TRBD1 (5 bases). Trimming removed 0 bases from V and 4 bases from J, with 15 bases in between. CDR3 length: 16 residues. CDR1 is LGHNA and CDR2 is YSLEER in the germline V gene. The CDR3 bases are TGCGCCAGCAGCCAAGAAAACCAGGGAACCACCTATGGCTACACCTTC. The encoded protein is CASSQENQGTTYGYTF.

The rearrangement joins TRBV7-9 to TRBJ2-4, with a possible D match to TRBD1 (6 bases). V lost 7 bases and J lost 8, with 18 bases in between. CDR3 size: 14 residues. Germline CDR1 and CDR2: SEHNR and FQNEAQ (reference sequence). CDR3 in amino acids: CASTPTGGFDIQYF. In nucleotides, the CDR3 is TGTGCCAGCACCCCGACAGGCGGGTTCGACATTCAGTACTTC.

There are a few counts of this clone. V and J are TRBV7-6 and TRBJ2-7, with D hard to call. V was trimmed by 0 bases and J by 7 bases, leaving 7 bases between them. Germline V lookup: CDR1 SGHVS, CDR2 FNYEAQ. This CDR3 is 12 amino acids long. CDR3 sequence reads: CASSLASEEQYF. The DNA of the CDR3 is TGTGCCAGCAGCTTAGCTTCTGAGGAGCAGTACTTC.

The rearrangement uses TRBV9 and TRBJ2-1, with D uncertain. CDR3 length: 14 residues. V was pared by 1 base and J by 5 bases, with 10 bases between. CDR1 SGDLS and CDR2 YYNGEE come from the germline V gene. The CDR3 reads CASSVPHADNEQFF. CDR3 nucleotide sequence: TGTGCCAGCAGCGTACCGCACGCTGACAATGAGCAGTTCTTC.

V is TRBV29-1 and J is TRBJ1-1; the match to TRBD1 covers 7 bases. CDR3 size: 15 residues. CDR1 is SQVTM and CDR2 is ANQGSEA in the germline V gene. The V segment lost 2 bases and the J segment 8 bases; nucleotides outside the gene matches: 14. The CDR3 here is CSVENLGQLHSEAFF. The CDR3 nucleotides are TGCAGCGTTGAAAACTTGGGACAGTTACACTCGGAAGCTTTCTTT.

This chain joins TRBV5-8 and TRBJ2-7; D could derive from TRBD1 or TRBD2 (6 bases each). The CDR3 totals 14 residues. The germline V gene encodes CDR1 SGHTS and CDR2 YDEGEE. Between the trimmed V and J ends, which lost 1 base and 3 bases, there was a span of 11 bases. CDR3 region: CASSLRGRRYEQYF. The CDR3 bases are TGTGCCAGCAGCTTGCGGGGGCGTCGCTACGAGCAGTACTTC. Using reference TRBV5-8 and TRBJ2-7 for the parts outside the CDR3, the full variable domain is EAGVTQSPTHLIKTRGQQATLRCSPISGHTSVYWYQQALGLGLQFLLWYDEGEERNRGNFPPRFSGRQFPNYSSELNVNALELEDSALYLCASSLRGRRYEQYFGPGTRLTVT.

This clone was seen only a few times. The rearrangement uses TRBV18 and TRBJ1-1; D ambiguous. The V gene's germline CDR1 is KGHSH and CDR2 LQKENI. The V end was cut by 5 bases, the J end by 3 bases, with 16 bases between. The CDR3 is 15 amino acids. CDR3: CASSKEGGRYTEAFF. CDR3 in DNA: TGTGCCAGCTCAAAGGAAGGAGGCCGTTACACTGAAGCTTTCTTT.

The chain couples TRBV25-1 to TRBJ2-7; no clear D gene. This CDR3 region has 14 residues. V lost 5 bases and J lost 0, with 11 bases in between. The germline V gene has CDR1 MGHDK and CDR2 SYGVNS. This CDR3 is CASSSWASSYEQYF. The DNA for the CDR3 is TGTGCCAGCAGTAGCTGGGCCAGCTCCTACGAGCAGTACTTC.

This rearrangement joins TRBV15 to TRBJ2-2; TRBD1 matches 7 bases. Germline trimming cut 1 base from V and 6 bases from J; bases unmatched to any gene: 23. The germline gives CDR1 LNHNV, CDR2 YYDKDF (reference sequence). CDR3 length: 21 residues. This chain's CDR3 is CATSRGVWGTDDGWAPGELFF. The CDR3 nucleotides read TGTGCCACCAGCAGAGGGGTCTGGGGGACAGACGATGGGTGGGCACCCGGGGAGCTGTTTTTT.

This chain links TRBV15 with TRBJ2-1; 7 bases are a match to TRBD1. V dropped 7 bases and J dropped 0; count of bases not matched to a gene: 6. Germline V CDR1 and CDR2: LNHNV, YYDKDF (reference sequence). This CDR3 is built from 15 residues. The CDR3 region is CATTQDRSSYNEQFF. In DNA form, the CDR3 reads TGTGCCACCACCCAGGACAGGAGCTCCTACAATGAGCAGTTCTTC.

The chain uses TRBV7-2 and TRBJ1-5; 9 positions match TRBD1. The ends lost 4 bases at V and 6 bases at J; junction bases unmatched: 10. Germline CDR1 and CDR2: SGHTA and FQGNSA. The CDR3 extends over 16 amino acids. The CDR3 reads CASSSGTGIGGQPQHF. For the CDR3, the DNA is TGTGCCAGCAGCTCGGGGACAGGGATCGGAGGTCAGCCCCAGCATTTT.

This chain links TRBV13 with TRBJ2-7; TRBD1 matches 7 bases. CDR3 length equals 15 residues. Losses at the gene ends were 0 bases for V and 2 bases for J; bases not matched to a gene: 4. Per germline, CDR1 PRHDT and CDR2 FYEKMQ (reference sequence). CDR3 in amino acids: CASSLGDRETYEQYF. The CDR3 DNA reads TGTGCCAGCAGCTTAGGCGACAGGGAAACCTACGAGCAGTACTTC. The whole variable domain, remainder taken from reference TRBV13 and TRBJ2-7, is AAGVIQSPRHLIKEKRETATLKCYPIPRHDTVYWYQQGPGQDPQFLISFYEKMQSDKGSIPDRFSAQQFSDYHSELNMSSLELGDSALYFCASSLGDRETYEQYFGPGTRLTVT.

J is TRBJ2-3 and V is TRBV25-1, with D unresolved. Per the germline V gene, CDR1 is MGHDK and CDR2 is SYGVNS. This CDR3 has 14 amino acids. V was pared by 3 bases and J by 3 bases, with 10 bases between. The CDR3 nucleotides are TGTGCCAGCAGTGACGAACCCCTTACAGATACGCAGTATTTT. Protein product: CASSDEPLTDTQYF. The variable domain in full, with the rest retrieved from reference TRBV25-1 and TRBJ2-3, is EADIYQTPRYLVIGTGKKITLECSQTMGHDKMYWYQQDPGMELHLIHYSYGVNSTEKGDLSSESTVSRIRTEHFPLTLESARPSHTSQYLCASSDEPLTDTQYFGPGTRLTVL.

CDR3: CASKGVNTEAFF. The CDR3 DNA is TGTGCCAGCAAGGGGGTGAACACTGAAGCTTTCTTT. The chain is built from TRBV6-5 and TRBJ1-1; D possibly corresponds to TRBD1 (6 bases). The CDR3 is 12 residues long. With 7 bases removed from V and 0 bases from J, the gap between germline ends came to 6 bases. The V gene's germline CDR1 is MNHEY and CDR2 SVGAGI.

This chain joins TRBV6-5 and TRBJ2-7, with 8 bases lining up with TRBD1. Per the germline V gene, CDR1 is MNHEY and CDR2 is SVGAGI. The V segment lost 7 bases and the J segment 2 bases; nucleotides outside the gene matches: 1. The CDR3 is 12 amino acids. The CDR3 region is CASMTGAYEQYF. The DNA for the CDR3 is TGTGCCAGCATGACAGGGGCCTACGAGCAGTACTTC.

This chain connects TRBV5-1 to TRBJ2-7; 9 bases match TRBD1. Germline lookup yields CDR1 SGHRS and CDR2 YFSETQ. V lost 3 bases to trimming and J lost 3 bases; unmatched junction nucleotides: 10. The CDR3 runs 16 residues. The CDR3 loop reads CASSSEGGQGNYEQYF. The CDR3 DNA reads TGCGCCAGCAGCTCCGAAGGCGGACAGGGGAACTACGAGCAGTACTTC.

The rearrangement uses TRBV18 and TRBJ1-1; possibly TRBD1 for D (6 bases). Trimming took 1 base from V and 0 from J, leaving 12 bases between them. From germline, CDR1 is KGHSH and CDR2 LQKENI. This CDR3 has 16 residues. CDR3 in DNA: TGTGCCAGCTCACCACGCAACGCAGGGGTGAACACTGAAGCTTTCTTT. Protein product: CASSPRNAGVNTEAFF. Supplemented by reference TRBV18 and TRBJ1-1, the full variable domain reads NAGVMQNPRHLVRRRGQEARLRCSPMKGHSHVYWYRQLPEEGLKFMVYLQKENIIDESGMPKERFSAEFPKEGPSILRIQQVVRGDSAAYFCASSPRNAGVNTEAFFGQGTRLTVV.

In this sample, this clone turned up once. The chain carries TRBV19 and TRBJ2-2; D is ambiguous. Between the trimmed V and J ends, which lost 1 base and 2 bases, there was a span of 8 bases. Germline lookup yields CDR1 LNHDA and CDR2 SQIVND (reference sequence). This CDR3 spans 15 amino acids. CDR3 sequence (DNA): TGTGCCAGTAGTATAGGCGGAAGAAACACCGGGGAGCTGTTTTTT. Translated: CASSIGGRNTGELFF.

The J gene is TRBJ1-1, the V gene TRBV4-1; D not resolved. This CDR3 contains 11 residues. Trimming cost V 4 bases and J 0 bases, with 0 bases left between them. Germline CDR1 MGHRA, CDR2 YSYEKL. This CDR3 is CASSLNTEAFF. The CDR3 coding sequence is TGCGCCAGCAGCCTGAACACTGAAGCTTTCTTT.

CDR3 nucleotide sequence: TGTGCCAGCAGCTTCGTGAGCTCCTACAATGAGCAGTTCTTC. Its protein product is CASSFVSSYNEQFF. The chain links TRBV7-2 to TRBJ2-1; D not resolved. Looked up from germline, CDR1 is SGHTA and CDR2 is FQGNSA. CDR3 size: 14 residues. Deletions cut 3 bases from V and 0 bases from J, with 6 bases between. Together with reference TRBV7-2 and TRBJ2-1, the CDR3 gives the full variable domain: GAGVSQSPSNKVTEKGKDVELRCDPISGHTALYWYRQSLGQGLEFLIYFQGNSAPDKSGLPSDRFSAERTGGSVSTLTIQRTQQEDSAVYLCASSFVSSYNEQFFGPGTRLTVL.

The chain combines TRBV7-9 with TRBJ2-7; no clear D. The V gene lost 6 bases and the J gene lost 7 bases, with 28 bases spanning the gap. Germline loops: CDR1 SEHNR, CDR2 FQNEAQ (reference sequence). There are 17 residues in the CDR3. Here the CDR3 DNA reads TGTGCCAGCAGTACCCGAGAAGCCGGGCCGCGTTTCGTAGAGCAGTACTTC. Its protein is CASSTREAGPRFVEQYF.

The rearrangement links TRBV7-9 to TRBJ2-7; TRBD1 might be the D (5 bases). Per germline, CDR1 SEHNR and CDR2 FQNEAQ (reference sequence). Trimming shortened V by 5 bases and J by 1 base, and 15 bases separated the two germline ends. The CDR3 is 15 residues long. The CDR3 nucleotides read TGTGCCAGCAGCCCAGGGCAGCATCCATCCTACGAGCAGTACTTC. It encodes CASSPGQHPSYEQYF.

V is TRBV6-5 and J is TRBJ1-5; D is unclear. The CDR3 is 14 residues long. The ends were cut back, 0 bases at V and 7 bases at J, with 10 bases in the middle. Germline V lookup: CDR1 MNHEY, CDR2 SVGAGI. CDR3: CASSYSGIGQPQHF. The DNA of the CDR3 is TGTGCCAGCAGTTACTCAGGGATAGGCCAGCCCCAGCATTTT.

The chain carries TRBV5-6 and TRBJ2-5; D is possibly TRBD1 or TRBD2 (5 bases each). V shed 0 bases and J shed 4 bases, with 13 bases lying between them. Per germline, CDR1 SGHDT and CDR2 YYEEEE. This CDR3 spans 15 amino acids. The CDR3 protein is CASSLGAGTVETQYF. The DNA for the CDR3 is TGTGCCAGCAGCTTGGGAGCAGGGACGGTAGAGACCCAGTACTTC.

The rearrangement uses TRBV11-2 and TRBJ2-1; D may be TRBD2 (6 bases). The germline V gene encodes CDR1 SGHAT and CDR2 FQNNGV. Trimming stripped 5 bases from V and 4 bases from J, with 12 bases between. The CDR3 length is 14 residues. The CDR3 sequence is CASSPLREYNEQFF. CDR3 bases: TGTGCCAGCAGCCCCCTTCGGGAGTACAATGAGCAGTTCTTC.

The chain carries TRBV4-1 and TRBJ2-7; either TRBD1 or TRBD2 may supply D (5 bases each). This CDR3 contains 15 residues. Trimming left V 1 base short and J 0 bases short, with 10 bases between. In germline, CDR1 is MGHRA, CDR2 YSYEKL. The CDR3 DNA is TGCGCCAGCAGCCAAGTGGCAGGGAGCTCCTACGAGCAGTACTTC. It specifies CASSQVAGSSYEQYF.

The chain links TRBV19 to TRBJ1-1; no clear D gene. The ends were cut back, 6 bases at V and 2 bases at J, with 4 bases in the middle. The CDR3 covers 11 residues. From germline, CDR1 is LNHDA and CDR2 SQIVND (reference sequence). DNA for the CDR3: TGTGCCAGTAGGGGAAACACTGAAGCTTTCTTT. Residues: CASRGNTEAFF. Based on the CDR3 plus reference TRBV19 and TRBJ1-1, the full variable domain is DGGITQSPKYLFRKEGQNVTLSCEQNLNHDAMYWYRQDPGQGLRLIYYSQIVNDFQKGDIAEGYSVSREKKESFPLTVTSAQKNPTAFYLCASRGNTEAFFGQGTRLTVV.

The chain links TRBV14 to TRBJ2-7, with 7 bases matching TRBD2. Trimming cost V 1 base and J 2 bases; bases outside gene matches: 5. Germline CDR1 SGHDN, CDR2 FVKESK. There are 15 residues in the CDR3. The CDR3 loop is CASSQGPSGTYEQYF. In DNA, the CDR3 is TGTGCCAGCAGCCAAGGGCCTAGCGGAACCTACGAGCAGTACTTC.

The chain employs TRBV9 and TRBJ2-2; D unresolved. The CDR3 covers 15 residues. Trimming shortened V by 3 bases and J by 0 bases, and 9 bases separated the two germline ends. Germline loops: CDR1 SGDLS, CDR2 YYNGEE. The CDR3 DNA follows: TGTGCCAGCAGCGCCTGGAGCGCGAACACCGGGGAGCTGTTTTTT. This translates into CASSAWSANTGELFF.

This chain links TRBV19 with TRBJ1-5, with D perhaps TRBD1 (5 bases). V was clipped by 6 bases and J by 0 bases, with 21 bases between them. CDR3 length: 18 amino acids. Germline V gene sequence: CDR1 LNHDA, CDR2 SQIVND (reference sequence). The CDR3 here is CASRERGWDLYSNQPQHF. CDR3 sequence (DNA): TGTGCCAGTAGGGAAAGGGGTTGGGACCTGTATAGCAATCAGCCCCAGCATTTT.

V and J are TRBV7-3 and TRBJ2-3, with D possibly matching TRBD2 (6 bases). The CDR3 spans 15 residues. The V end was cut by 4 bases, the J end by 6 bases, with 17 bases between. The V gene's germline CDR1 is SGHTA and CDR2 FQGTGA. CDR3: CASSYGNGRGDTQYF. CDR3 bases: TGTGCCAGCAGCTACGGGAATGGCCGGGGGGATACGCAGTATTTT.